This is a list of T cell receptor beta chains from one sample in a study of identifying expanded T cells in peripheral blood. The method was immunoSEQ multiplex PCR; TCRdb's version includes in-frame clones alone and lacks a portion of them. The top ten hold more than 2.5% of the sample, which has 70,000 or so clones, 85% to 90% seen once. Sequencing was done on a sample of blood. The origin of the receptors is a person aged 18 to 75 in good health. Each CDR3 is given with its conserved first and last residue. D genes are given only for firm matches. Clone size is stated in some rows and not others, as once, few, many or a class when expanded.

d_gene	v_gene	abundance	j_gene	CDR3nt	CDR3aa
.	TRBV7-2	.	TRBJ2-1	TGTGCCAGCAGCTTAGGCTCGGGGAACAATGAGCAGTTCTTC	CASSLGSGNNEQFF
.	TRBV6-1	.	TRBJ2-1	TGTGCCAGCAGTGAGTCTAGCGAGAAGGAGCAGTTCTTC	CASSESSEKEQFF
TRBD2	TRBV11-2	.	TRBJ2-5	TGTGCCAGCAGCTCACTAGCGGGGGGCGGCGAGACCCAGTACTTC	CASSSLAGGGETQYF
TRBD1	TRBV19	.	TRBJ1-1	TGTGCCAGTAGTACCAGACAGGGTGAAGCTTTCTTT	CASSTRQGEAFF
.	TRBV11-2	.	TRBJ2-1	TGTGCCAGCAGCTTCGGTAATGGGCCCGGTTATGAGCAGTTCTTC	CASSFGNGPGYEQFF
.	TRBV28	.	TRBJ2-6	TGTGCCAGCAGTTTGGCCGGAGCACCTGGGGCCAACGTCCTGACTTTC	CASSLAGAPGANVLTF
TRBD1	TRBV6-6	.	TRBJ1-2	TGTGCCAGCAGTCCAGTGAAACAGGGGATGGATGGCTACACCTTC	CASSPVKQGMDGYTF
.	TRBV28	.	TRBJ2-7	TGTGCCAGCAGTTTAAAGGGCAGGAAAAGGGACGAGCAGTACTTC	CASSLKGRKRDEQYF
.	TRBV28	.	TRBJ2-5	TGTGCCAGCAGCCGAGGGGTAGGAAACCAAGAGACCCAGTACTTC	CASSRGVGNQETQYF
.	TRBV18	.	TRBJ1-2	TGTGCCAGCTCACCGGATCAGGGGAGGTATGGCTACACCTTC	CASSPDQGRYGYTF
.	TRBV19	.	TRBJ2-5	TGTGCCAGTAGTATTTTGTTGGGCCGCCAAGAGACCCAGTACTTC	CASSILLGRQETQYF
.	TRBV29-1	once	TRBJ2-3	TGCAGCGTCTTTGACAGGACGGGTAGGGACACAGATACGCAGTATTTT	CSVFDRTGRDTDTQYF
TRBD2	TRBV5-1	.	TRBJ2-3	TGCGCCAGCAGCTTGTTGCTAGCGGGGGGGCATCAAGATACGCAGTATTTT	CASSLLLAGGHQDTQYF
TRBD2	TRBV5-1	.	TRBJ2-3	TGCGCCAGCAGCATAGGCCAAGGACTAGCGGGGGTAGATACGCAGTATTTT	CASSIGQGLAGVDTQYF
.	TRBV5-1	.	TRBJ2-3	TGCGCCAGCAGCCCGGACATCTCAGATACGCAGTATTTT	CASSPDISDTQYF
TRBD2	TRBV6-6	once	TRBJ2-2	TGTGCCAGCAGTCTCGGACTAGTTAGGCTGTTTTTT	CASSLGLVRLFF
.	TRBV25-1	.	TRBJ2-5	TGTGCCAGCAGTGAATTGAACGAAGAGACCCAGTACTTC	CASSELNEETQYF
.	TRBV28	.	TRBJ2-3	TGTGCCAGCAGTTCCCTCTTCTCCGCGTATTTT	CASSSLFSAYF